The sequence of this TCR beta chain was determined in a study of CD8 T cells in ankylosing spondylitis. Regarding the study as a whole: The study looked at matched synovial fluid samples from ankylosing spondylitis patients. Disease-linked clones were reported to be significantly enriched there. Made up of about eight highly homologous variants, a TCR beta motif appeared characteristic of ankylosing spondylitis blood.

Quantitative 5'-RACE with molecular barcodes was used to make the TCR beta libraries. MiXCR, run by TCRdb on the 5' RACE reads, gives a single entry per CDR3 protein. Of approximately 220,000 distinct CDR3 sequences in the sample, about 26% were seen once. To note about this clonotype: Its antigen is undetermined.

This TCR was sampled from a male donor with ankylosing spondylitis or in good health (not recorded which). Source material: blood, either unsorted or a sorted T cell fraction (not recorded which).

The CDR3 bases are TGTGCCACCGTTCTCAGGGGGGCGGGTGGTGAGAATGAGCAGTTCTTC. It codes for CATVLRGAGGENEQFF. The chain recombines TRBV12-3 or TRBV12-4 with TRBJ2-1; tentatively, D is TRBD1 (7 bases). Trimming removed 10 bases at V and 7 bases at J, with 26 bases between. The CDR3 totals 16 residues.